Following are 32 T cell receptor beta chains from one sample sequenced in a study of long-term antiretroviral therapy in people with HIV. Researchers ran immunoSEQ v3.0 at survey level. Assay: immunoSEQ multiplex PCR; the TCRdb copy retains only in-frame clones and omits some. This table holds tens of thousands of clones, approximately 80% found once. Sequencing was performed on unsorted PBMCs, taken 0.1 years before starting antiretroviral therapy. The receptors here all came from a man aged 35-49 years with HIV.

The chain couples TRBV5-4 to TRBJ1-6, with D perhaps TRBD1 (5 bases). CDR3 length: 12 residues. Germline V gives CDR1 SGHNT, CDR2 YYREEE (reference sequence). Trimming cost V 0 bases and J 15 bases, with 10 bases left between them. CDR3 region: CASSLGAGDLHF. For the CDR3, the DNA is TGTGCCAGCAGCTTGGGGGCGGGGGACCTCCACTTT. Based on the CDR3 plus reference TRBV5-4 and TRBJ1-6, the full variable domain is ETGVTQSPTHLIKTRGQQVTLRCSSQSGHNTVSWYQQALGQGPQFIFQYYREEENGRGNFPPRFSGLQFPNYSSELNVNALELDDSALYLCASSLGAGDLHFGNGTRLTVT.

This chain uses TRBV13 with TRBJ2-5; 13 bases align to TRBD2. Germline V gene lookup returns CDR1 PRHDT and CDR2 FYEKMQ (reference sequence). This CDR3 spans 17 amino acids. The trim removed 3 bases at V and 5 bases at J, leaving 9 bases unmatched. The CDR3 here is CASSFRTSGSLGETQYF. DNA of the CDR3: TGTGCCAGCAGCTTTAGGACTAGCGGGAGTTTGGGGGAGACCCAGTACTTC.

CDR3 amino acids: CASSPTLGQGSYEQYF. The CDR3 DNA sequence: TGCGCCAGCAGCCCGACCCTGGGACAGGGCTCCTACGAGCAGTACTTC. The chain couples TRBV5-1 to TRBJ2-7; 9 bases line up with TRBD1. The CDR3 has 16 residues. After removal of 4 bases from V and 0 bases from J, the junction contained 8 bases not matched to a gene. The germline V gene has CDR1 SGHRS and CDR2 YFSETQ.

This rearrangement joins TRBV28 to TRBJ1-5; no reliable D call. Germline assignment: CDR1 MDHEN and CDR2 SYDVKM. V was shortened by 3 bases and J by 2 bases, with 14 bases between the two germline ends. CDR3 length equals 16 residues. Here the CDR3 DNA reads TGTGCCAGCAGTTTCCTGGGCCCTGGTGGCAATCAGCCCCAGCATTTT. Amino acids: CASSFLGPGGNQPQHF.

The chain uses TRBV4-1 and TRBJ1-2; no definite D call. V was trimmed by 0 bases and J by 0 bases, leaving 8 bases between them. This CDR3 contains 15 residues. Looked up from germline, CDR1 is MGHRA and CDR2 is YSYEKL. The CDR3, as DNA: TGCGCCAGCAGCCAAGATCACAGCGCTAACTATGGCTACACCTTC. Amino acids: CASSQDHSANYGYTF.

This clone was counted a few times. The chain combines TRBV7-9 with TRBJ1-2; D is uncertain. Germline values: CDR1 SEHNR, CDR2 FQNEAQ (reference sequence). The CDR3 covers 11 residues. The V end was cut by 2 bases, the J end by 8 bases, with 6 bases between. CDR3 sequence reads: CASSLSAGYTF. CDR3 DNA: TGTGCCAGCAGCTTATCTGCCGGCTACACCTTC.

This clone was found a few times. V usage is TRBV10-1 and J usage is TRBJ2-7; TRBD1 matches at 8 bases. Germline V gives CDR1 WNHNN, CDR2 SYGVQD (reference sequence). Unmatched junction bases numbered 17, after V lost 3 bases and J lost 1 base. The length of the CDR3 is 19 residues. The CDR3, as DNA: TGCGCCAGCAGTGATATCGGACAGGGACGCCCCGAGAGGTCCTACGAGCAGTACTTC. Translated: CASSDIGQGRPERSYEQYF.

The chain employs TRBV5-1 and TRBJ2-1; a possible D gene is TRBD2 (6 bases). The CDR3 length is 16 residues. The ends were cut back, 4 bases at V and 1 base at J, with 15 bases in the middle. Per germline, CDR1 SGHRS and CDR2 YFSETQ. As DNA, the CDR3 is TGCGCCAGCAGCCCGCCTACGGCGGGATCCTACAATGAGCAGTTCTTC. This sequence encodes CASSPPTAGSYNEQFF.

The chain links TRBV18 to TRBJ2-6, with D possibly TRBD2 on 5 matching bases. With 0 bases removed from V and 3 bases from J, the gap between germline ends came to 9 bases. This CDR3 is built from 16 residues. The germline V gene encodes CDR1 KGHSH and CDR2 LQKENI. The CDR3 region is CASSPPNGIGANVLTF. For the CDR3, the DNA is TGTGCCAGCTCACCACCCAACGGGATTGGGGCCAACGTCCTGACTTTC.

This chain uses TRBV29-1 with TRBJ2-1, with D perhaps assigned TRBD1 or TRBD2 (5 bases each). The CDR3 has 16 residues. Germline lookup yields CDR1 SQVTM and CDR2 ANQGSEA. Trimming shortened V by 0 bases and J by 6 bases, and 18 bases separated the two germline ends. The CDR3 DNA follows: TGCAGCGTTGAAGATGGGGGTGAAGAGCGGTTCAATGAGCAGTTCTTC. Translation gives CSVEDGGEERFNEQFF.

This clone showed up just a few times. The V and J genes are TRBV7-9 and TRBJ1-2, with 7 bases lining up with TRBD1. This CDR3 has 15 residues. The germline V gene encodes CDR1 SEHNR and CDR2 FQNEAQ (reference sequence). V trimming: 0 bases; J trimming: 4 bases; junction bases outside the gene matches: 5. DNA of the CDR3: TGTGCCAGCAGCTTAGCCGTTTGGACAGGCTATGGCTACACCTTC. This gives the protein CASSLAVWTGYGYTF.

The gene calls are TRBV13 and TRBJ2-7, with no clear D. Trimming removed 0 bases from V and 12 bases from J, with 18 bases in between. Germline V gives CDR1 PRHDT, CDR2 FYEKMQ (reference sequence). The CDR3 has 14 amino acids. The CDR3 bases are TGTGCCAGCAGCTTAGGCCTTGGACCCCCAGTACGGTACTTC. Protein: CASSLGLGPPVRYF.

This clone was counted only a few times. The V gene is TRBV19, the J gene TRBJ2-7; 8 bases agree with TRBD1. The V segment lost 5 bases and the J segment 1 base; nucleotides outside the gene matches: 7. Germline assignment: CDR1 LNHDA and CDR2 SQIVND (reference sequence). CDR3 length: 15 amino acids. CDR3 DNA sequence: TGTGCCAGTAGTCAGGACAGGGTATCTTCCTACGAGCAGTACTTC. As protein: CASSQDRVSSYEQYF.

DNA of the CDR3: TGTGCCAGCAGCCGGGGGCCCCTTTACAATGAGCAGTTCTTC. Protein product: CASSRGPLYNEQFF. The rearrangement links TRBV7-2 to TRBJ2-1, with D perhaps being TRBD1 or TRBD2 (6 bases each). V lost 5 bases to trimming and J lost 4 bases, with 12 bases between them. CDR3 length: 14 residues. CDR1 is SGHTA, CDR2 FQGNSA, per germline.

The V call is TRBV6-1, the J call TRBJ2-7; 14 positions agree with TRBD2. The CDR3 length is 15 residues. V trimming: 7 bases; J trimming: 0 bases; junction bases outside the gene matches: 2. Germline values: CDR1 MNHNS, CDR2 SASEGT. This CDR3 reads CASTGLAGGSYEQYF. The CDR3 nucleotides are TGTGCCAGCACAGGACTAGCGGGGGGCTCCTACGAGCAGTACTTC.

The table lists this clone with a few counts. This sequence joins TRBV6-5 and TRBJ2-2; D might be TRBD2 (6 bases). Between the trimmed V and J ends, which lost 2 bases and 1 base, there was a span of 11 bases. The CDR3 has 16 residues. Germline loops: CDR1 MNHEY, CDR2 SVGAGI. Here the CDR3 reads CASSYGRTKNTGELFF. In DNA, the CDR3 is TGTGCCAGCAGTTACGGGAGGACCAAGAACACCGGGGAGCTGTTTTTT.

The chain employs TRBV7-2 and TRBJ2-3; D is uncertain. This CDR3 is built from 15 residues. V lost 3 bases, J lost 0 bases, and 10 bases lay in between. The germline gives CDR1 SGHTA, CDR2 FQGNSA. CDR3 DNA: TGTGCCAGCAGCTTGGGCCGGAGTAGCACAGATACGCAGTATTTT. This translates into CASSLGRSSTDTQYF.

CDR3 coding DNA: TGTGCCAGCAGCTTAGCAGGGGCGCATGAAAAACTGTTTTTT. This encodes CASSLAGAHEKLFF. The rearrangement joins TRBV7-2 to TRBJ1-4; tentative D call: TRBD1 (5 bases). Germline assignment: CDR1 SGHTA and CDR2 FQGNSA. The CDR3 has 14 amino acids. Trimming removed 0 bases at V and 6 bases at J, with 8 bases between.

The gene calls are TRBV28 and TRBJ2-2; tentatively, D is TRBD1 (5 bases). V lost 4 bases, J lost 1 base, and 13 bases lay in between. Germline CDR1 MDHEN, CDR2 SYDVKM. The CDR3 is 16 amino acids. The CDR3 DNA reads as TGTGCCAGCAGTTACCCCCCGGACAAGAACACCGGGGAGCTGTTTTTT. Amino acids: CASSYPPDKNTGELFF.

The CDR3 loop reads CASSRTINQPQHF. Here the CDR3 DNA reads TGCGCCAGCAGCCGCACAATAAATCAGCCCCAGCATTTT. The chain couples TRBV4-3 to TRBJ1-5; D is ambiguous. This CDR3 is built from 13 residues. V shed 4 bases and J shed 4 bases, with 8 bases lying between them. Germline V gene sequence: CDR1 LGHNA, CDR2 YSLEER.

This chain connects TRBV4-1 to TRBJ2-7, with TRBD2 identical over 8 bases. The CDR3 has 15 residues. Germline V CDR1 and CDR2: MGHRA, YSYEKL. The V segment lost 1 base and the J segment 7 bases; nucleotides outside the gene matches: 9. The CDR3 DNA reads TGCGCCAGCAGCCAAGTACTAGCGGATGTACGGGAGCAGTACTTC. Its translation: CASSQVLADVREQYF.

The chain combines TRBV7-2 with TRBJ2-2; unclear D gene. The CDR3 is 13 residues long. V was trimmed by 4 bases and J by 7 bases, leaving 10 bases between them. CDR1 and CDR2 from the germline V gene are SGHTA and FQGNSA. This chain's CDR3 is CASSSAVGGELFF. Here the CDR3 DNA reads TGTGCCAGCAGCTCGGCCGTTGGCGGGGAGCTGTTTTTT.

CDR3 coding DNA: TGCGCCAGCCGCCGGACGACCCGGGTGAATGAGCAGTTCTTC. Its protein product is CASRRTTRVNEQFF. This chain uses TRBV5-1 with TRBJ2-1; D is undetermined. The CDR3 is made up of 14 amino acids. V was clipped by 7 bases and J by 7 bases, with 18 bases between them. Germline CDR1 SGHRS, CDR2 YFSETQ.

The genes are TRBV27 and TRBJ1-6, with 9 bases aligning to TRBD1. The ends lost 3 bases at V and 10 bases at J; junction bases unmatched: 7. This CDR3 comprises 15 residues. CDR1 and CDR2 (germline): MNHEY, SMNVEV (reference sequence). CDR3 sequence: CASSFAGTGISPLHF. Here the CDR3 DNA reads TGTGCCAGCAGTTTCGCCGGGACAGGGATCTCACCCCTCCACTTT.

By frequency in the sample, this clone is medium-sized (0.01 to 0.1%). The chain has TRBV27 and TRBJ2-7; TRBD1 agrees at 10 bases. The CDR3 has 16 amino acids. J lost 3 bases, V lost 6 bases, and 11 bases had no gene match. From germline, CDR1 is MNHEY and CDR2 SMNVEV (reference sequence). The CDR3 nucleotides read TGTGCCAGCAGCCCTGTAGGGGGACAGGGGATCTACGAGCAGTACTTC. This codes for CASSPVGGQGIYEQYF.

V gene TRBV4-3 combines with J gene TRBJ1-2; a weak D match, TRBD1 (5 bases). From germline, CDR1 is LGHNA and CDR2 YSLEER. V was shortened by 2 bases and J by 8 bases, with 18 bases between the two germline ends. The CDR3 consists of 15 residues. The CDR3 DNA reads TGCGCCAGCAGCCAAACCCCAAGGGACTCGGGAGGCTACACCTTC. Protein product: CASSQTPRDSGGYTF.

This rearrangement joins TRBV2 to TRBJ2-5; no clear D. The CDR3 runs to 10 residues. V was trimmed by 10 bases and J by 5 bases, leaving 8 bases between them. In germline, CDR1 is SNHLY, CDR2 FYNNEI. The chain's CDR3 is CAIRSETQYF. In DNA, the CDR3 is TGTGCCATCAGGTCGGAGACCCAGTACTTC.

The chain joins TRBV7-6 to TRBJ2-7; maybe TRBD1 (6 bases). The CDR3 loop spans 12 amino acids. Germline V gene lookup returns CDR1 SGHVS and CDR2 FNYEAQ. Trimming cost V 5 bases and J 6 bases, with 11 bases left between them. The CDR3 DNA sequence: TGTGCCAGCAGCCTCACAGGGAGCGAGCAGTACTTC. This encodes CASSLTGSEQYF.

The chain carries TRBV11-2 and TRBJ2-1; 10 bases line up with TRBD1. V lost 5 bases, J lost 2 bases, and 3 bases stayed unmatched. CDR1 is SGHAT, CDR2 FQNNGV, per germline. This CDR3 contains 15 residues. CDR3 amino acids: CASSPGTGAYNEQFF. CDR3 DNA: TGTGCCAGCAGCCCGGGGACAGGGGCCTACAATGAGCAGTTCTTC.

The CDR3 nucleotides are TGTGCCAGCAGCGCGACAGGGCAGGATCAGCCCCAGCATTTT. The encoded protein is CASSATGQDQPQHF. The chain recombines TRBV9 with TRBJ1-5; TRBD1 matches 7 bases. Germline CDR1 reads SGDLS; CDR2 reads YYNGEE. This CDR3 region has 14 residues. V shed 3 bases, J shed 5 bases, and the junction held 5 bases outside the gene matches.

The chain recombines TRBV7-2 with TRBJ1-5; D remains ambiguous. The germline V and J ends were trimmed by 3 bases and 2 bases, with 5 bases remaining between them. Germline V lookup: CDR1 SGHTA, CDR2 FQGNSA. CDR3 length equals 13 residues. This chain's CDR3 is CASSFQGNQPQHF. Here the CDR3 DNA reads TGTGCCAGCAGCTTCCAGGGCAATCAGCCCCAGCATTTT.

This sequence joins TRBV7-2 and TRBJ2-3; 9 nucleotides match TRBD2. V dropped 3 bases and J dropped 4; count of bases not matched to a gene: 5. Per germline, CDR1 SGHTA and CDR2 FQGNSA. The CDR3 length is 15 residues. The CDR3 is CASSLVSGSSDTQYF. CDR3 in DNA: TGTGCCAGCAGCTTGGTTAGCGGGAGCTCAGATACGCAGTATTTT. The full variable domain, rest sourced from reference TRBV7-2 and TRBJ2-3, is GAGVSQSPSNKVTEKGKDVELRCDPISGHTALYWYRQSLGQGLEFLIYFQGNSAPDKSGLPSDRFSAERTGGSVSTLTIQRTQQEDSAVYLCASSLVSGSSDTQYFGPGTRLTVL.